This TCR beta chain was sequenced in a study of T cells expressing NK-cell markers (dated by TCRdb to about 2020). Background on the whole study: Three sorted T-cell subsets (CD3+CD56+NKG2C+, CD3+CD56+NKG2C- and CD3+CD56-NKG2C+) from several donors had their TCR beta-chain repertoires profiled. Of the eight sequenced donors, seven were found to be HCMV-seropositive and one was found to be HCMV-seronegative. The eight sequenced donors were randomly selected healthy volunteers, three men and five women. Sequencing of the libraries produced 2 x 150 bp reads on Illumina HiSeq 2000/2500, MiSeq or NextSeq. Summary of the overall study and its limitations: Whether the expanded NKG2C-expressing T cell clones were specific for HCMV antigens remained unclear. In roughly 6 donors, the dominant CD3+CD56+NKG2C+ clonotypes ranked among the top 10 CD8+ clonotypes, making up about 1.0-8% of CD8+ T cells. Those dominant clonotypes were again the most abundant among CD3+CD56-NKG2C+ cells in a few donors, at roughly 28.3-60.1%.

Sequencing was performed on an Illumina HiSeq 2000. TCR beta cDNA libraries were prepared using 5'RACE template switching, which introduced a universal primer site and unique molecular identifiers. Synthesis of cDNA was primed from the TCR beta constant segment and was followed by two consecutive PCR amplification steps. Turning to the authors' computational methods: MIGEC handled demultiplexing of the reads and grouping by UMI, while MiTCR was used to assemble and quantify clonotypes. To exclude erroneous sequences, any TCR cDNA sequence not supported by at least two reads was discarded. Downstream repertoire analysis used the tcR package, and clonotypes were matched across fractions by CDR3 nucleotide sequence plus V segment. VDJmatch was used to annotate antigen specificity against VDJdb, with one amino acid substitution in CDR3 permitted. TCRdb reprocessed the reads; each CDR3 protein sequence makes one entry, and DNA is unavailable. TCRdb, rather than the study authors, made the V and J calls. The sample's table covers roughly 420,000 distinct CDR3 sequences. Of the sample, 7.3% falls within the top ten clones.

Concerning this clonotype itself: The target of this receptor is not known.

HCMV-specific IgG was detected in serum with a commercial ELISA kit to determine HCMV serostatus. Peripheral blood mononuclear cells were isolated from blood by Ficoll density gradient centrifugation. This TCR came from a woman between 18 and 75 years old in good health. Sequenced: blood T cells: a sorted CD56 or NKG2C T cell subset, CD4+ or CD8+ T cells, or bulk PBMC T cells (not recorded which).

The CDR3: CSSGDNAETQYF. The chain uses TRBV29-1 and TRBJ2-5; the TCRdb D gene call, TRBD1, has no DNA to confirm it. Via the germline V gene, CDR1 is SQVTM and CDR2 ANQGSEA. There are 12 amino acids in the CDR3, from cysteine to phenylalanine inclusive. There is no recorded DNA.